This entry lists 5 T cell receptor beta chains sequenced from one sample in a study of CD8 T cells in Susac syndrome. Random hexamers were used to reverse transcribe the RNA input (roughly 0.5 to 1 ug). Via MiXCR, TCRdb re-called the immunoSEQ multiplex PCR reads, giving one row per CDR3 protein. The table has around 180,000 distinct CDR3 sequences, approximately 94% seen once. The source material was CD4+ T cells from PBMCs. Receptors were obtained from a human donor with Susac syndrome.

The table lists this clonotype with a count of one. The chain links TRBV5-4 to TRBJ1-1; D uncertain. The germline V gene has CDR1 SGHNT and CDR2 YYREEE (reference sequence). The CDR3 sequence is 15 residues long. The ends were cut back, 4 bases at V and 0 bases at J, with 13 bases in the middle. The CDR3 region is CASSPGRNMNTEAFF. CDR3 in DNA: TGTGCCAGCAGCCCTGGACGGAACATGAACACTGAAGCTTTCTTT.

This chain uses TRBV11-2 with TRBJ2-7; D call uncertain. Deletions cut 3 bases from V and 3 bases from J, with 12 bases between. There are 14 residues in the CDR3. Germline values: CDR1 SGHAT, CDR2 FQNNGV. CDR3 region: CASSLVSKGYEQYF. For the CDR3, the DNA is TGTGCCAGCAGCTTGGTTTCTAAGGGCTACGAGCAGTACTTC. The full variable domain, completed using reference TRBV11-2 and TRBJ2-7, is EAGVAQSPRYKIIEKRQSVAFWCNPISGHATLYWYQQILGQGPKLLIQFQNNGVVDDSQLPKDRFSAERLKGVDSTLKIQPAKLEDSAVYLCASSLVSKGYEQYFGPGTRLTVT.

The gene calls are TRBV10-3 and TRBJ2-5; 8 nucleotides match TRBD1. The germline CDR1 and CDR2 sequences are ENHRY and SYGVKD. The CDR3 consists of 13 residues. The V gene end was trimmed by 10 bases and the J gene end by 5 bases; junction bases not matched to a gene: 9. CDR3 sequence (DNA): TGTGCCACCCTGGCGACAGGGGCCGAGACCCAGTACTTC. This gives the protein CATLATGAETQYF.

V is TRBV6-5 and J is TRBJ1-2; D unresolved. V was shortened by 2 bases and J by 0 bases, with 13 bases between the two germline ends. This CDR3 spans 16 amino acids. Germline CDR1 is MNHEY and CDR2 is SVGAGI. CDR3 sequence (DNA): TGTGCCAGCAGTTACGACTCGGGAGATGCTAACTATGGCTACACCTTC. Amino acid sequence: CASSYDSGDANYGYTF.

This rearrangement joins TRBV5-5 to TRBJ1-1; 7 positions agree with TRBD1. Germline assignment: CDR1 SGHKS and CDR2 YYEKEE (reference sequence). The V segment lost 5 bases and the J segment 3 bases; nucleotides outside the gene matches: 7. The CDR3 has 14 residues. The CDR3 coding sequence is TGTGCCAGCAGTCGCGGGACAGCCTACACTGAAGCTTTCTTT. It yields the protein CASSRGTAYTEAFF. The full variable domain, in which reference TRBV5-5 and TRBJ1-1 provide the parts outside the CDR3, is DAGVTQSPTHLIKTRGQQVTLRCSPISGHKSVSWYQQVLGQGPQFIFQYYEKEERGRGNFPDRFSARQFPNYSSELNVNALLLGDSALYLCASSRGTAYTEAFFGQGTRLTVV.